This T cell receptor (beta chain) was obtained from a study of OX40 agonist ivuxolimab in advanced cancers. For the study in its entirety: Ivuxolimab, which targeted the costimulatory receptor OX40 (CD134), was an agonistic, fully human IgG2 monoclonal antibody. Intravenous ivuxolimab was administered to patients every 2 weeks at six dose levels: 0.01, 0.1, 0.3, 1.5, 3 and 10 mg/kg. Among the 52 dose-escalation patients, around 20 had hepatocellular carcinoma, some 15 melanoma, 9 renal cell carcinoma and 9 head and neck cancer. In the dose-escalation cohort, more than 75% of patients were male, and the mean age was approximately 64 years, with a range of roughly 20 to 80. Patients were allowed to have had prior anti-PD-1, anti-PD-L1 or anti-CTLA-4 therapy, and approximately 40% of the dose-escalation patients had been treated with checkpoint inhibitors. Three dose-escalation patients achieved partial responses, one with hepatocellular carcinoma and two with cutaneous melanoma. The purpose of peripheral TCRbeta sequencing was to test whether ivuxolimab changed TCR sequence diversity and led to clonal T-cell expansion. The paper describes the monotherapy dose-escalation part (N of about 55 patients) of the phase I trial of ivuxolimab. What the study reported, not specific to this receptor: Partial responders in the 0.1-3.0 mg/kg groups had among the lowest normalized peripheral clonal expansion, especially among CD8+ T cells. Low levels of normalized T-cell clonal expansion were also seen in some patients who did not respond. After ivuxolimab, CD8+ T cells had more expanded clones than CD4+ T cells on average. At doses from 0.1 to 3.0 mg/kg, clonal expansion was seen in both CD4+ and CD8+ blood T cells between baseline and week 6. Which antigens the clonally expanded peripheral T cells were specific for was not determined.

At the junction V is shortened by 2 bases and J by 5 bases, with 18 bases in between. From the germline V gene (reference sequence), CDR1 is SEHNR and CDR2 is FQNEAQ. The CDR3 numbers 16 residues from cysteine through phenylalanine. Solely the CDR3 DNA is kept, with 48 bases framed from the first base. Points on this clone: Its antigen is not yet known. No much larger clone is present one base from it, and per-base qualities are unavailable.

Patients with autoimmune disease history or receiving systemic immunosuppression were excluded from the trial. In every dose cohort, peripheral blood was drawn for TCR sequencing at baseline, cycle 4 day 1, and cycle 7 day 1. Samples were obtained from an open-label, multicenter, first-in-human phase I dose-escalation trial of ivuxolimab. The trial enrolled adults with locally advanced or metastatic head and neck squamous cell, hepatocellular, melanoma or renal cell carcinoma. Before TCR sequencing, CD4+ and CD8+ T cells were separately sorted from peripheral blood. To sequence the TCRbeta CDR3 region, genomic DNA was isolated from the sorted cells. TCRbeta CDR3 regions were sequenced using the immunoSEQ Assay. The table was pulled from immuneACCESS by TCRdb, which kept in-frame rearrangements only. Such tables lose some clones; where checked, under half of the loss comes from unresolved V genes, and the rest has no known cause. This sample lists some 70,000 clones; approximately 90% were detected once. The ten top clones hold about 0.95% of the sample.

The clonotype comes from an adult with an advanced solid tumor such as melanoma, head and neck, liver or kidney cancer. Here the sequenced sample was CD4+ or CD8+ T cells sorted from blood, taken in a trial of the OX40 agonist ivuxolimab. Recombination joined TRBV7-9 with TRBJ1-1; TRBD1 is possibly the D segment (5 matching bases). The CDR3 protein sequence reads: CASSLFESGKTTEAFF. DNA sequence: TGTGCCAGCAGCTTATTCGAATCAGGGAAGACGACTGAAGCTTTCTTT.